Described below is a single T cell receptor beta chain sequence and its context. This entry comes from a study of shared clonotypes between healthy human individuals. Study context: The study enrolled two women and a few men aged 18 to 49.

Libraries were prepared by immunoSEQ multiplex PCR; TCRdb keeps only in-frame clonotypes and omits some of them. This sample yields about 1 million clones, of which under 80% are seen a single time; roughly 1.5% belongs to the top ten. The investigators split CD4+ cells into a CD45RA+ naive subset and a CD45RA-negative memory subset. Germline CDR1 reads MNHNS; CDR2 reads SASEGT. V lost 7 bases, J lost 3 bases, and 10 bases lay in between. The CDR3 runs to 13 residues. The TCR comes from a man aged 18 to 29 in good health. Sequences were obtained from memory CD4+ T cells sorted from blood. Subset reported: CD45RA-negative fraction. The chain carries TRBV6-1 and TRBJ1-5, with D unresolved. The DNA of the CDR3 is TGTGCCAGCACCGACATACCCAATCAGCCCCAGCATTTT. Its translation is CASTDIPNQPQHF.